What follows are 31 T cell receptor beta chains derived from one specimen sequenced in a study of blood T cell repertoires in COVID-19. Sequenced by immunoSEQ multiplex PCR; TCRdb stores in-frame clones only, minus some. The sample shows a few hundred thousand clones, 89% of them seen only once. Sequenced input: peripheral blood. Every receptor here comes from a woman in her forties who had recovered from COVID-19.

This chain links TRBV7-6 with TRBJ2-1; the D gene is possibly TRBD2 (7 bases). Germline values: CDR1 SGHVS, CDR2 FNYEAQ. The CDR3 is 18 residues long. Trimming removed 5 bases at V and 6 bases at J, with 26 bases between. The chain's CDR3 is CASSRSVGTGGLGNEQFF. CDR3 DNA sequence: TGTGCCAGCAGCAGGAGTGTAGGGACGGGGGGCCTAGGCAATGAGCAGTTCTTC.

The V gene is TRBV6-5, the J gene TRBJ2-1, with D perhaps TRBD1 (5 bases). This CDR3 has 15 residues. The germline CDR1 and CDR2 sequences are MNHEY and SVGAGI. V gave up 2 bases and J gave up 5 bases, with 13 bases separating them. The CDR3 nucleotides read TGTGCCAGCAGTTACACCTGGAGCAGGGACAATGAGCAGTTCTTC. Translation: CASSYTWSRDNEQFF.

The chain is built from TRBV28 and TRBJ2-4; 8 bases fit TRBD1. V lost 10 bases, J lost 3 bases, and 17 bases stayed unmatched. This CDR3 comprises 17 residues. The V gene's germline CDR1 is MDHEN and CDR2 SYDVKM. The CDR3 nucleotides read TGTGCCACAATACAGGGGGTAAGGTTTAGAGGCAAAAACATTCAGTACTTC. Translated, it gives CATIQGVRFRGKNIQYF.

The chain employs TRBV30 and TRBJ1-1; tentatively, D is TRBD1 (6 bases). Germline V lookup: CDR1 GTSNPN, CDR2 SVGIG (reference sequence). V was trimmed by 3 bases and J by 5 bases, leaving 16 bases between them. The CDR3 is made up of 14 amino acids. The CDR3 sequence is CAWSPQGMGTEAFF. The DNA of the CDR3 is TGTGCCTGGAGCCCGCAGGGGATGGGGACTGAAGCTTTCTTT.

The chain combines TRBV6-5 with TRBJ2-2; D is perhaps TRBD2 (6 bases). Germline values: CDR1 MNHEY, CDR2 SVGAGI. The V end was cut by 0 bases, the J end by 3 bases, with 11 bases between. The CDR3 has 16 residues. The CDR3 DNA follows: TGTGCCAGCAGTTACTCAAGGAGGGCCCACACCGGGGAGCTGTTTTTT. It is translated as CASSYSRRAHTGELFF.

J is TRBJ2-1 and V is TRBV7-9; a possible D gene is TRBD2 (5 bases). The germline V gene encodes CDR1 SEHNR and CDR2 FQNEAQ (reference sequence). This CDR3 is 13 amino acids long. Trimming cost V 3 bases and J 3 bases, with 6 bases left between them. The CDR3 DNA follows: TGTGCCAGCAGCTTCGGGAACTACAATGAGCAGTTCTTC. It specifies CASSFGNYNEQFF.

This rearrangement joins TRBV10-2 to TRBJ1-6; D ambiguous. Looked up from germline, CDR1 is WSHSY and CDR2 is SAAADI. With 3 bases removed from V and 14 bases from J, the gap between germline ends came to 11 bases. CDR3 length: 12 amino acids. The CDR3 DNA reads TGCGCCAGCAGTGACCCGTTCCGAGCCCTCCACTTT. It translates to CASSDPFRALHF.

This chain joins TRBV19 and TRBJ1-5, with 9 bases aligning to TRBD1. The length of the CDR3 is 15 residues. Germline values: CDR1 LNHDA, CDR2 SQIVND (reference sequence). Unmatched junction bases numbered 6, after V lost 6 bases and J lost 3 bases. CDR3: CASRGRDRDNQPQHF. In DNA form, the CDR3 reads TGTGCCAGTAGGGGCCGGGACAGGGACAATCAGCCCCAGCATTTT.

This chain uses TRBV19 with TRBJ2-2; D not resolved. Trimming took off 10 bases at V and 5 bases at J, with 8 bases between the two ends. Germline V CDR1 and CDR2: LNHDA, SQIVND (reference sequence). The length of the CDR3 is 11 residues. For the CDR3, the DNA is TGTGCCACCCGAGGTACCGGGGAGCTGTTTTTT. Translation gives CATRGTGELFF.

This clone came up once. This chain links TRBV4-1 with TRBJ2-1; 8 nucleotides line up with TRBD1. V lost 4 bases to trimming and J lost 3 bases; unmatched junction nucleotides: 8. Germline lookup yields CDR1 MGHRA and CDR2 YSYEKL. The CDR3 is 16 residues long. CDR3 loop: CASSPDRGPNYNEQFF. DNA for the CDR3: TGCGCCAGCAGCCCTGACAGGGGCCCGAACTACAATGAGCAGTTCTTC.

The V and J genes are TRBV30 and TRBJ1-2; the D gene is possibly TRBD1 (6 bases). With 8 bases removed from V and 2 bases from J, the gap between germline ends came to 21 bases. The CDR3 length is 15 residues. Germline V gene lookup returns CDR1 GTSNPN and CDR2 SVGIG (reference sequence). The CDR3 here is CASNRDTFPNYGYTF. CDR3 nucleotide sequence: TGTGCCAGCAACCGGGACACCTTTCCAAACTATGGCTACACCTTC.

The rearrangement links TRBV13 to TRBJ2-1; TRBD2 aligns across 11 bases. The CDR3 length is 18 residues. In germline, CDR1 is PRHDT, CDR2 FYEKMQ (reference sequence). J gave up 0 bases and V 1 base, and 5 bases lay outside the gene matches. CDR3 residues: CASSLERLAGSSYNEQFF. The CDR3 coding sequence is TGTGCCAGCAGCTTAGAGAGACTAGCGGGAAGCTCCTACAATGAGCAGTTCTTC.

The chain joins TRBV10-3 to TRBJ2-5, with 10 nucleotides matching TRBD2. CDR3 length: 15 residues. Germline V CDR1 and CDR2: ENHRY, SYGVKD. The ends lost 2 bases at V and 3 bases at J; junction bases unmatched: 3. Written as DNA, the CDR3 is TGTGCCATCAGTGAGCTAACTAGCGGGAAAGAGACCCAGTACTTC. It yields the protein CAISELTSGKETQYF.

The chain couples TRBV7-3 to TRBJ2-7, with TRBD1 matching 7 bases. J was trimmed by 1 base and V by 4 bases; bases with no gene match: 7. The CDR3 has 15 residues. The germline CDR1 and CDR2 sequences are SGHTA and FQGTGA. The CDR3 nucleotides are TGTGCCAGCAGCTCAACCTGGGGACAGTCCTACGAGCAGTACTTC. This sequence encodes CASSSTWGQSYEQYF.

This clone was counted only a few times. The rearrangement joins TRBV21-1 to TRBJ2-7; the tabulated D call, TRBD1, remains unverified against the DNA. TRBV21-1 is a known pseudogene. The CDR3 has 16 residues. CDR3 bases: TGTGCCAGCAGCAAAGATCGCCGGGACATACACTACGAGCAGTACGTC. Translated: CASSKDRRDIHYEQYV.

The CDR3 spells CASSKGMAGGYNEQFF. The CDR3, as DNA: TGTGCCAGCAGCAAAGGGATGGCGGGAGGATACAATGAGCAGTTCTTC. The chain combines TRBV21-1 with TRBJ2-1; the table's TRBD2 call for D was not verified on the DNA. TRBV21-1 is labeled a pseudogene. CDR3 length equals 16 residues.

Here the CDR3 DNA reads TGCAGTGCTAGAGATAGCGACGAGCAGTACTTC. Amino acid sequence: CSARDSDEQYF. The chain couples TRBV20-1 to TRBJ2-7; D might be TRBD2 (5 bases). V lost 0 bases to trimming and J lost 5 bases, with 5 bases between them. This CDR3 is 11 amino acids long. Germline V gene lookup returns CDR1 DFQATT and CDR2 SNEGSKA (reference sequence).

The CDR3 nucleotides read TGTGCCATCAGTGAACCAAATGAAGGGACAGGCCACTACGAGCAGTACTTC. Amino acids: CAISEPNEGTGHYEQYF. The chain uses TRBV10-3 and TRBJ2-7; 8 bases line up with TRBD1. The germline gives CDR1 ENHRY, CDR2 SYGVKD. This CDR3 region has 17 residues. V lost 3 bases to trimming and J lost 3 bases; unmatched junction nucleotides: 13.

This clone was observed a handful of times. This chain links TRBV6-2 or TRBV6-3 with TRBJ2-7; TRBD1 aligns across 8 bases. The germline CDR1 and CDR2 sequences are MNHEY and SVGEGT. V lost 0 bases to trimming and J lost 5 bases; unmatched junction nucleotides: 15. The CDR3 totals 18 residues. The CDR3: CASSYSGLDRGSVHEQYV. Written as DNA, the CDR3 is TGTGCCAGCAGTTACTCGGGTCTCGACAGGGGATCTGTCCACGAGCAGTACGTC.

CDR3 in amino acids: CATSRDFAGGTEAFF. The DNA of the CDR3 is TGTGCCACCAGCAGAGATTTTGCGGGGGGCACTGAAGCTTTCTTT. The J gene is TRBJ1-1, the V gene TRBV15; TRBD1 is a possible D gene (5 bases). This CDR3 region has 15 residues. CDR1 is LNHNV and CDR2 is YYDKDF in the germline V gene (reference sequence). V was cut by 0 bases and J by 4 bases, with 12 bases left in between.

The V gene is TRBV2, the J gene TRBJ1-1; TRBD1 might be the D (6 bases). Germline V CDR1 and CDR2: SNHLY, FYNNEI. Trimming cost V 2 bases and J 1 base, with 17 bases left between them. The CDR3 is 17 residues long. The CDR3 reads CASSELRSRGRNTEAFF. DNA of the CDR3: TGTGCCAGCAGTGAATTAAGGTCCAGGGGACGGAACACTGAAGCTTTCTTT. The complete variable domain, with remaining parts taken from reference TRBV2 and TRBJ1-1, reads EPEVTQTPSHQVTQMGQEVILRCVPISNHLYFYWYRQILGQKVEFLVSFYNNEISEKSEIFDDQFSVERPDGSNFTLKIRSTKLEDSAMYFCASSELRSRGRNTEAFFGQGTRLTVV.

The chain recombines TRBV27 with TRBJ1-6; D not resolved. Germline V gives CDR1 MNHEY, CDR2 SMNVEV (reference sequence). V shed 3 bases and J shed 6 bases, with 9 bases lying between them. CDR3 length equals 14 residues. The CDR3 sequence: CASSFTDLNSPLHF. The CDR3 DNA sequence: TGTGCCAGCAGTTTCACAGACCTTAATTCACCCCTCCACTTT.

The chain recombines TRBV6-5 with TRBJ2-1, with no clear D. This CDR3 comprises 12 residues. Germline loops: CDR1 MNHEY, CDR2 SVGAGI. Trimming removed 8 bases at V and 6 bases at J, with 11 bases between. In nucleotides, the CDR3 is TGTGCCAGCTGGGCCGGTTCCAATGAGCAGTTCTTC. Protein product: CASWAGSNEQFF.

The gene calls are TRBV13 and TRBJ2-3; D is uncertain. This CDR3 region has 15 residues. The ends were cut back, 5 bases at V and 7 bases at J, with 19 bases in the middle. The germline V gene has CDR1 PRHDT and CDR2 FYEKMQ (reference sequence). The CDR3 region is CASSPPAFIPHTQYF. CDR3 DNA: TGTGCCAGCAGCCCCCCTGCGTTTATCCCTCATACGCAGTATTTT. The full variable domain, with the rest looked up from reference TRBV13 and TRBJ2-3, is AAGVIQSPRHLIKEKRETATLKCYPIPRHDTVYWYQQGPGQDPQFLISFYEKMQSDKGSIPDRFSAQQFSDYHSELNMSSLELGDSALYFCASSPPAFIPHTQYFGPGTRLTVL.

In DNA, the CDR3 is TGTGCCAGTAGTCTACAGGGTTTCTACGAGCAGTACTTC. It specifies CASSLQGFYEQYF. V is TRBV19 and J is TRBJ2-7; D might be TRBD1 (6 bases). Germline CDR1 and CDR2: LNHDA and SQIVND (reference sequence). V lost 5 bases and J lost 3, with 11 bases in between. The CDR3 has 13 residues.

The chain couples TRBV24-1 to TRBJ2-2; D may be TRBD2 (6 bases). Trimming cost V 4 bases and J 6 bases, with 8 bases left between them. Germline CDR1 and CDR2: KGHDR and SFDVKD. This CDR3 is built from 13 residues. CDR3 nucleotides: TGTGCCACCAGTGACCGACTAGCCGGGGAGCTGTTTTTT. Translated, it gives CATSDRLAGELFF.

This clone showed up just once. This chain links TRBV15 with TRBJ2-1; 7 bases line up with TRBD2. Germline V gene data show CDR1 as LNHNV and CDR2 as YYDKDF (reference sequence). The CDR3 sequence is 13 residues long. With 4 bases clipped from V and 13 bases from J, the junction kept 10 bases outside the gene matches. CDR3 nucleotide sequence: TGTGCCACCAGCACCCCAAGCGGGATCCCCCAGTTCTTC. As protein: CATSTPSGIPQFF.

This chain joins TRBV2 and TRBJ2-5, with 8 bases matching TRBD2. Germline values: CDR1 SNHLY, CDR2 FYNNEI. V shed 11 bases, J shed 5 bases, and the junction held 10 bases outside the gene matches. The CDR3 is 13 residues long. CDR3 DNA: TGTGCCTCCCACAGCGGGGGAGGCGAGACCCAGTACTTC. Its protein is CASHSGGGETQYF.

V gene TRBV5-1 combines with J gene TRBJ2-3; D perhaps matches TRBD2 (6 bases). Germline CDR1 SGHRS, CDR2 YFSETQ. The CDR3 spans 17 residues. Trimming removed 0 bases from V and 0 bases from J, with 14 bases in between. The CDR3 protein is CASSLAGRTGSTDTQYF. The CDR3, as DNA: TGCGCCAGCAGCTTGGCGGGGAGGACTGGAAGCACAGATACGCAGTATTTT.

The chain uses TRBV4-1 and TRBJ1-5; 9 bases line up with TRBD1. J lost 9 bases, V lost 3 bases, and 9 bases had no gene match. The CDR3 spans 15 residues. The V gene's germline CDR1 is MGHRA and CDR2 YSYEKL. CDR3 in DNA: TGCGCCAGCAGCCAGGAGGGACAGGGTATATGGCCCCAGCATTTT. As protein: CASSQEGQGIWPQHF.

The chain combines TRBV10-3 with TRBJ1-2, with D unresolved. Trimming took 2 bases from V and 7 from J, leaving 5 bases between them. The germline gives CDR1 ENHRY, CDR2 SYGVKD. This CDR3 region has 11 residues. CDR3 nucleotide sequence: TGTGCCATCAGTGAGGGCGGTGGCTACACCTTC. The encoded protein is CAISEGGGYTF.